The rows below give T cell receptor beta chains drawn from one sample of a study of read filtering for tumor transcriptome and immune sequencing. TCRdb passed the reads through MiXCR, listing each CDR3 protein once. The sample holds 62,000 or so distinct CDR3 sequences, around 20% seen once. Material for sequencing was a population of CD138-negative cells sorted from bone marrow. These TCRs come from a donor over 35 with multiple myeloma. The CDR3 runs from the conserved cysteine through the conserved F or W. Fields, in order: CDR3 protein, CDR3 length, clone size, V gene. Clone size, where shown, is once, few, many, or a class for clones that have expanded.

CDR3 protein: CAWTDSYGYTF
CDR3 length: 11
clone size: few
V gene: TRBV30

CDR3 protein: CSADPNSGNEQFF
CDR3 length: 13
clone size: many
V gene: TRBV20-1

CDR3 protein: CSAGLAGDQETQYF
CDR3 length: 14
clone size: many
V gene: TRBV20-1

CDR3 protein: CASSLWSGGEYQETQYF
CDR3 length: 17
clone size: many
V gene: TRBV5-1

CDR3 protein: CSVGVAGDEAFF
CDR3 length: 12
clone size: few
V gene: TRBV29-1

CDR3 protein: CASSLDPGSNTEAFF
CDR3 length: 15
clone size: many
V gene: TRBV5-1

CDR3 protein: CASSLTRDGFTDTQYF
CDR3 length: 16
clone size: many
V gene: TRBV11-2

CDR3 protein: CSAGAGGQGAKNIQYF
CDR3 length: 16
clone size: -
V gene: TRBV20-1

CDR3 protein: CASSLDRDRGPEQYF
CDR3 length: 15
clone size: few
V gene: TRBV7-9

CDR3 protein: CASSLGTSTKNIQYF
CDR3 length: 15
clone size: many
V gene: TRBV5-1

CDR3 protein: CASSHPDRPFTDTQYF
CDR3 length: 16
clone size: many
V gene: TRBV5-1

CDR3 protein: CASSLGAQGGLEKLFF
CDR3 length: 16
clone size: many
V gene: TRBV11-3

CDR3 protein: CASSRDSGIYSTDTQYF
CDR3 length: 17
clone size: few
V gene: TRBV12-3/TRBV12-4

CDR3 protein: CATSRAWTVASYNEQFF
CDR3 length: 17
clone size: many
V gene: TRBV15

CDR3 protein: CASSHRSRSGNTIYF
CDR3 length: 15
clone size: -
V gene: TRBV14

CDR3 protein: CAISESRQQETQYF
CDR3 length: 14
clone size: few
V gene: TRBV10-3

CDR3 protein: CASSGGTSGANVLTF
CDR3 length: 15
clone size: many
V gene: TRBV11-3